Shown below are 21 T cell receptor beta chains from a single sample sequenced in a study of cytomegalovirus exposure and HLA in healthy donors. PCR was performed using 60 Vbeta and 13 Jbeta primers. Only in-frame clones appear in the TCRdb table, and some are missing; sequencing was by immunoSEQ multiplex PCR. This sample's table has tens of thousands of clones. Material: PBMCs. The receptors shown here come from a woman in her fifties or sixties in good health and CMV-seropositive.

The rearrangement joins TRBV30 to TRBJ2-2; D unclear. Germline V gene data show CDR1 as GTSNPN and CDR2 as SVGIG (reference sequence). Between the trimmed V and J ends, which lost 7 bases and 4 bases, there was a span of 13 bases. CDR3 length: 13 residues. The CDR3 sequence is CASLGVVTGELFF. The CDR3 bases are TGTGCCTCCCTGGGCGTCGTCACCGGGGAGCTGTTTTTT.

The chain recombines TRBV7-9 with TRBJ1-4; D remains unclear. V was pared by 3 bases and J by 5 bases, with 13 bases between. The CDR3 has 15 residues. The V gene's germline CDR1 is SEHNR and CDR2 FQNEAQ (reference sequence). CDR3 nucleotides: TGTGCCAGCAGCTTTCTAGGAAGCCCGAATGAAAAACTGTTTTTT. This gives the protein CASSFLGSPNEKLFF. Filled out from reference TRBV7-9 and TRBJ1-4, the complete variable domain reads DTGVSQNPRHKITKRGQNVTFRCDPISEHNRLYWYRQTLGQGPEFLTYFQNEAQLEKSRLLSDRFSAERPKGSFSTLEIQRTEQGDSAMYLCASSFLGSPNEKLFFGSGTQLSVL.

The CDR3 loop reads CASRGGANTEAFF. The CDR3 DNA reads as TGTGCCAGCAGAGGGGGCGCGAACACTGAAGCTTTCTTT. The V gene is TRBV6-1, the J gene TRBJ1-1; 7 positions match TRBD1. V shed 6 bases, J shed 1 base, and the junction held 2 bases outside the gene matches. This CDR3 is 13 amino acids long. Germline values: CDR1 MNHNS, CDR2 SASEGT.

V is TRBV7-3 and J is TRBJ1-1; the D gene is possibly TRBD1 (5 bases). The CDR3 has 14 residues. Trimming took 5 bases from V and 5 from J, leaving 15 bases between them. Germline V gene data show CDR1 as SGHTA and CDR2 as FQGTGA. CDR3 region: CASSPNGGGTEAFF. The CDR3 nucleotides read TGTGCCAGCAGCCCAAACGGGGGAGGGACTGAAGCTTTCTTT.

The chain recombines TRBV15 with TRBJ2-3; D is possibly TRBD1 (6 bases). This CDR3 has 16 residues. Trimming took off 5 bases at V and 2 bases at J, with 17 bases between the two ends. Per germline, CDR1 LNHNV and CDR2 YYDKDF (reference sequence). As DNA, the CDR3 is TGTGCCACCAGCCCTGGGTTTCAGGGGCCCACAGATACGCAGTATTTT. Its translation is CATSPGFQGPTDTQYF.

This CDR3 reads CASSVEQASETQYF. In DNA form, the CDR3 reads TGTGCCAGCAGCGTAGAACAGGCGAGCGAGACCCAGTACTTC. The J gene is TRBJ2-5, the V gene TRBV9; weak D call: TRBD1 (5 bases). CDR3 length: 14 amino acids. Germline V CDR1 and CDR2: SGDLS, YYNGEE. Trimming shortened V by 0 bases and J by 5 bases, and 11 bases separated the two germline ends.

The V and J genes are TRBV4-3 and TRBJ1-4, with TRBD1 matching over 8 bases. The junction had 14 bases not matched to a gene; V was cut back by 0 bases and J by 8 bases. CDR3 length equals 18 residues. The germline CDR1 and CDR2 sequences are LGHNA and YSLEER. The CDR3 here is CASSQDGRGGQVGEKLFF. Written as DNA, the CDR3 is TGCGCCAGCAGCCAAGATGGCCGCGGGGGACAGGTGGGGGAAAAACTGTTTTTT.

The chain combines TRBV28 with TRBJ2-2; 8 nucleotides line up with TRBD1. Trimming at V came to 6 bases and at J to 4 bases, leaving 7 bases not matched to a gene. The CDR3 extends over 15 amino acids. CDR1 and CDR2 from the germline V gene are MDHEN and SYDVKM. Here the CDR3 DNA reads TGTGCCAGCAGCCCCGACAGGGGCCCCACCGGGGAGCTGTTTTTT. This translates into CASSPDRGPTGELFF.

The V and J genes are TRBV5-1 and TRBJ2-7, with TRBD1 matching 9 bases. Germline V gene data show CDR1 as SGHRS and CDR2 as YFSETQ. This CDR3 is built from 14 residues. Unmatched junction bases numbered 7, after V lost 3 bases and J lost 6 bases. The CDR3 DNA follows: TGCGCCAGCAGCTCCGGGACAGGGTACCGCGAGCAGTACTTC. Protein: CASSSGTGYREQYF.

The rearrangement uses TRBV4-1 and TRBJ2-1; 8 bases align to TRBD2. The V and J ends lost 0 bases and 3 bases, in that order; junction bases with no gene match: 4. This CDR3 has 16 amino acids. Germline V gene lookup returns CDR1 MGHRA and CDR2 YSYEKL. CDR3 residues: CASSQEELAGYNEQFF. CDR3 DNA sequence: TGCGCCAGCAGCCAAGAGGAGCTAGCGGGCTACAATGAGCAGTTCTTC.

The chain combines TRBV4-1 with TRBJ2-1, with TRBD2 matching over 10 bases. This CDR3 has 16 amino acids. V trimming: 1 base; J trimming: 6 bases; junction bases outside the gene matches: 6. Germline V gene data show CDR1 as MGHRA and CDR2 as YSYEKL. The CDR3 region has the DNA TGCGCCAGCAGCCAAGCACTAGCGGGGATTAGCAATGAGCAGTTCTTC. Protein: CASSQALAGISNEQFF.

This rearrangement joins TRBV11-2 to TRBJ1-2, with D perhaps TRBD1 (6 bases). The CDR3 length is 15 residues. Trimming cost V 1 base and J 4 bases, with 13 bases left between them. CDR1 SGHAT and CDR2 FQNNGV come from the germline V gene. The CDR3 protein is CASSLVQGRIYGYTF. DNA for the CDR3: TGTGCCAGCAGCTTAGTCCAGGGGCGGATCTATGGCTACACCTTC.

The rearrangement links TRBV7-2 to TRBJ2-5; possible D gene TRBD2, 6 bases. This CDR3 has 16 amino acids. Germline V gives CDR1 SGHTA, CDR2 FQGNSA. Trimming removed 0 bases from V and 4 bases from J, with 15 bases in between. The CDR3 DNA follows: TGTGCCAGCAGCTTAGCGGGCCCTGGAGGGTTAGAGACCCAGTACTTC. Translating it yields CASSLAGPGGLETQYF.

This chain links TRBV9 with TRBJ2-2; the D is unclear. Germline CDR1 reads SGDLS; CDR2 reads YYNGEE. V shed 4 bases and J shed 4 bases, with 2 bases lying between them. CDR3 length: 11 amino acids. CDR3 nucleotide sequence: TGTGCCAGCAGCCTCACCGGGGAGCTGTTTTTT. This translates into CASSLTGELFF.

This sequence joins TRBV30 and TRBJ1-5; tentative D call: TRBD1 (5 bases). The CDR3 covers 13 residues. From germline, CDR1 is GTSNPN and CDR2 SVGIG (reference sequence). V lost 1 base and J 7 bases, leaving 11 bases between the germline ends. As DNA, the CDR3 is TGTGCCTGGAGTGCGTCTGGGGGGCAGCCCCAGCATTTT. This translates into CAWSASGGQPQHF.

The chain is built from TRBV11-2 and TRBJ2-1; 10 nucleotides line up with TRBD2. The CDR3 has 16 amino acids. The V segment lost 2 bases and the J segment 3 bases; nucleotides outside the gene matches: 4. Germline CDR1 is SGHAT and CDR2 is FQNNGV. The CDR3 sequence is CASSLLAGAGYNEQFF. CDR3 DNA sequence: TGTGCCAGCAGCTTACTAGCGGGGGCCGGCTACAATGAGCAGTTCTTC.

The chain couples TRBV5-1 to TRBJ1-2, with TRBD1 as a possible D gene (6 bases). In germline, CDR1 is SGHRS, CDR2 YFSETQ. V was clipped by 3 bases and J by 8 bases, with 14 bases between them. The CDR3 spans 13 residues. CDR3 sequence reads: CASSWAAGDGYTF. As DNA, the CDR3 is TGCGCCAGCAGCTGGGCGGCAGGGGACGGCTACACCTTC.

The gene calls are TRBV19 and TRBJ2-5, with a weak D call TRBD1 (6 bases). V dropped 4 bases and J dropped 5 bases, with 8 bases sitting between them. Germline V gene data show CDR1 as LNHDA and CDR2 as SQIVND (reference sequence). The CDR3 is made up of 12 amino acids. The CDR3 nucleotides read TGTGCCAGTAGTACAGGGGCGGAGACCCAGTACTTC. Encoded protein: CASSTGAETQYF.

V is TRBV28 and J is TRBJ2-7; D not certain. Deletions cut 8 bases from V and 4 bases from J, with 12 bases between. The CDR3 is 12 residues long. Germline loops: CDR1 MDHEN, CDR2 SYDVKM. The CDR3 reads CASWSPTYEQYF. DNA for the CDR3: TGTGCCAGCTGGTCCCCAACTTACGAGCAGTACTTC. Full variable domain (remainder filled in from reference TRBV28 and TRBJ2-7): DVKVTQSSRYLVKRTGEKVFLECVQDMDHENMFWYRQDPGLGLRLIYFSYDVKMKEKGDIPEGYSVSREKKERFSLILESASTNQTSMYLCASWSPTYEQYFGPGTRLTVT.

The chain has TRBV6-1 and TRBJ2-3; TRBD2 matches 14 bases. J was trimmed by 10 bases and V by 4 bases; bases with no gene match: 7. CDR1 and CDR2 from the germline V gene are MNHNS and SASEGT. The CDR3 contains 15 residues. The CDR3, as DNA: TGTGCCAGCAGTGGGGGGGGGACTAGCGGGAGCCCGCAGTATTTT. Translation gives CASSGGGTSGSPQYF.

CDR3 sequence reads: CSLSLNTEAFF. In DNA, the CDR3 is TGCAGCTTAAGCCTGAACACTGAAGCTTTCTTT. The V and J genes are TRBV29-1 and TRBJ1-1; no firm D call. This CDR3 has 11 residues. Germline CDR1 and CDR2: SQVTM and ANQGSEA. V lost 8 bases and J 0 bases, leaving 7 bases between the germline ends.